These T cell receptor beta chains were read from a single sample in a study of blood T cell repertoires in COVID-19. Only in-frame clones appear in the TCRdb table, and some are missing; sequencing was by immunoSEQ multiplex PCR. The sample includes 180,000 or so clones, around nine tenths of them seen just once. Sample: peripheral blood. These receptors were obtained from a man aged 35-49 years with acute or convalescent COVID-19. Each CDR3 is given with its conserved first and last residue. Each record gives: J gene, D gene, clone size, V gene, CDR3 DNA, CDR3 protein. A D gene is named only where the DNA matches it firmly. Clone size is not always given. Where it is, it says once, few, many or a class for expanded clones.

>TRBJ1-4|TRBD1|.|TRBV6-5
TGTGCCAGCAGCGAGACAGGGGTTAATGAAAAACTGTTTTTT
CASSETGVNEKLFF
>TRBJ2-3|TRBD1|.|TRBV10-3
TGTGCCATCTCGGGACAGGACACAGATACGCAGTATTTT
CAISGQDTDTQYF
>TRBJ2-7|.|.|TRBV7-2
TGTGCCAGCAGCGAGCGGTCCTACGAGCAGTACTTC
CASSERSYEQYF
>TRBJ2-7|TRBD1|.|TRBV14
TGTGCCAGCAGCCCCCTATCCGGGACAGGTGTGGGAGAGCAGTACTTC
CASSPLSGTGVGEQYF
>TRBJ2-7|TRBD1|.|TRBV5-1
TGCGCCAGCCTTCACAGGGGCCAATCCTACGAGCAGTACTTC
CASLHRGQSYEQYF
>TRBJ2-2|.|.|TRBV5-1
TGCGCCAGCAGCCTAATATCCGGTGGCGGGGAGCTGTTTTTT
CASSLISGGGELFF
>TRBJ1-2|TRBD1|few|TRBV5-1
TGCGCCAGCAGCTGGGGGACAGGGGGCTTTGGCTACACCTTC
CASSWGTGGFGYTF
>TRBJ2-3|TRBD1|few|TRBV6-5
TGTGCCAGCAGGAGCAAGAACAGGGGAACGCAGTATTTT
CASRSKNRGTQYF
>TRBJ2-1|TRBD2|.|TRBV6-4
TGTGCCAGCAGTGAAGGAGGCGGGGGGCCCTACAATGAGCAGTTCTTC
CASSEGGGGPYNEQFF
>TRBJ1-2|.|.|TRBV7-2
TGTGCCAGCAGCGTACCGAGCTCTAACTATGGCTACACCTTC
CASSVPSSNYGYTF
>TRBJ1-6|.|.|TRBV7-5
TGTGCCAGAAGCGCGCAGGGACAGTCCCGACTAGAATATAATTCACCCCTCCACTTT
CARSAQGQSRLEYNSPLHF
>TRBJ1-2|.|.|TRBV6-1
TGTGCCAGCAGTGAAGGCCAGGGGCGGTATGGCTACACCTTC
CASSEGQGRYGYTF
>TRBJ2-7|TRBD2|.|TRBV9
TGTGCCAGCAGCGTCACCCGGGTGGGCGGGGGATCCTACGAGCAGTACTTC
CASSVTRVGGGSYEQYF
>TRBJ1-2|TRBD1|.|TRBV6-5
TGTGCCAGCATCGAACAGGGGGCCCTTGGCTACACCTTC
CASIEQGALGYTF
>TRBJ2-1|.|.|TRBV9
TGTGCCAGCAGCGTAGCGAGTCATACCGGCTACAATGAGCAGTTCTTC
CASSVASHTGYNEQFF
>TRBJ2-5|.|.|TRBV19
TGTGCCAGTAGTATAGTGGGCAGGGGAGCGAAAGAGACCCAGTACTTC
CASSIVGRGAKETQYF
>TRBJ2-2|.|.|TRBV2
TGTGCCAGCAGTGGCAGGACATCGAACACCGGGGAGCTGTTTTTT
CASSGRTSNTGELFF
>TRBJ1-6|TRBD1|.|TRBV27
TGTGCCAGCAGTTCAGGGGGGACGGGAAATTCACCCCTCCACTTT
CASSSGGTGNSPLHF
>TRBJ2-7|.|.|TRBV13
TGTGCCAGCAGCTCAAGTGAGGAAGCCTCCTACGAGCAGTACTTC
CASSSSEEASYEQYF
>TRBJ2-7|.|.|TRBV6-1
TGTGCCAGCAGTGATATTGACAGGTTTTCCTACGAGCAGTACTTC
CASSDIDRFSYEQYF
>TRBJ2-1|.|.|TRBV6-5
TGTGCCAGCAGTTACCGGGACACGGCCAATGAGCAGTTCTTC
CASSYRDTANEQFF
>TRBJ2-2|.|few|TRBV25-1
TGTGCCAGCAGTGAAAATAGGGACTACACCGGGGAGCTGTTTTTT
CASSENRDYTGELFF
>TRBJ2-2|TRBD1|.|TRBV5-1
TGCGCCAGCAGCTTGAGACAGGGTGACGGGGAGCTGTTTTTT
CASSLRQGDGELFF
>TRBJ2-1|TRBD2|.|TRBV7-8
TGTGCCAGCAGCCTAAAGCCCTGGACTAGCTCCTACAATGAGCAGTTCTTC
CASSLKPWTSSYNEQFF
>TRBJ1-2|TRBD1|.|TRBV27
TGTGCCAGCGGCACACAGGGGTCTAACTATGGCTACACCTTC
CASGTQGSNYGYTF
>TRBJ2-1|TRBD1|.|TRBV29-1
TGCAGCGTTGATGGGACAGGGGGTTTCAATGAGCAGTTCTTC
CSVDGTGGFNEQFF
>TRBJ2-7|TRBD1|.|TRBV7-8
TGTGCCAGCAGCCGAGAGGGACAGAGTTACGAGCAGTACTTC
CASSREGQSYEQYF
>TRBJ2-2|.|.|TRBV4-3
TGCGCCAGCAGCAAGAAGGGCGGCGGGACGGGGAACACCGGGGAGCTGTTTTTT
CASSKKGGGTGNTGELFF
>TRBJ2-1|.|.|TRBV10-3
TGTGCCATCAGTGGCGGGCAGAACCTCTTTCGGGATCGGAATGAGCAGTTCTTC
CAISGGQNLFRDRNEQFF
>TRBJ2-3|.|.|TRBV5-5
TGTGCCAGCAGCTTGCCTGAGTACACAGATACGCAGTATTTT
CASSLPEYTDTQYF
>TRBJ2-5|.|.|TRBV7-8
TGTGCCAGCAGCTTAGGAGGGGGGGGTCCCCAAGAGACCCAGTACTTC
CASSLGGGGPQETQYF
>TRBJ2-1|TRBD2|.|TRBV27
TGTGCCAGCAGTTTTTTATCCAGCGGGGGAGACAATGAGCAGTTCTTC
CASSFLSSGGDNEQFF
>TRBJ2-5|TRBD2|.|TRBV30
TGTGCCTGGAGTATACTAGCGAAAGAGACCCAGTACTTC
CAWSILAKETQYF
>TRBJ2-1|.|.|TRBV30
TGTGCCTGGAGTGTAAAGGGGCATGAGCAGTTCTTC
CAWSVKGHEQFF
>TRBJ1-1|.|.|TRBV27
TGTGCCAGCAGTTTATTAGGGAGGAACACTGAAGCTTTCTTT
CASSLLGRNTEAFF
>TRBJ2-7|.|.|TRBV21-1
TGTGCCAGCAGCAAAGAATCGGACTGCCAGTACTTC
CASSKESDCQYF
>TRBJ1-2|.|.|TRBV19
TGTGCCAGTAGTCTGACAGGTGTCTATGGCTACACCTTC
CASSLTGVYGYTF
>TRBJ1-4|TRBD1|.|TRBV7-9
TGTGCCAGCAGCCCTCGGACAGGGGTGAATGAAAAACTGTTTTTT
CASSPRTGVNEKLFF
>TRBJ2-7|.|once|TRBV2
TGTGCCAGCAGTGAAGGGACATCTCTTACCTACGAGCAGTACTTC
CASSEGTSLTYEQYF
>TRBJ2-7|.|.|TRBV11-1
TGTGCCAGCAGCTTATCGGACAGCTCCTACGAGCAGTACTTC
CASSLSDSSYEQYF
>TRBJ2-3|TRBD2|.|TRBV7-3
TGTGCCAGCAGCCGGGGAAGCGGGGGAGTCAGGGATACGCAGTATTTT
CASSRGSGGVRDTQYF
>TRBJ2-2|TRBD2|.|TRBV7-9
TGTGCTCCTAACCCGGGACTAGCGGGGGGCGCCCACACCGGGGAGCTGTTTTTT
CAPNPGLAGGAHTGELFF
>TRBJ1-1|.|once|TRBV10-3
TGTGCCATCAGTGAGGGGCAGTACACTGAAGCTTTCTTT
CAISEGQYTEAFF
>TRBJ1-3|TRBD1|.|TRBV27
TGTGCCAGCAGCCCCGGGACAGGGACCTCTGGAAACACCATATATTTT
CASSPGTGTSGNTIYF
>TRBJ2-1|TRBD1|.|TRBV11-2
TGTGCCAGCAGCTTAGGCGTGGTTCCAGGGGGCGCCGATGAGCAGTTCTTC
CASSLGVVPGGADEQFF
>TRBJ2-1|.|.|TRBV28
TGTGCCAGCAGCGGAGCCGACTACAATGAGCAGTTCTTC
CASSGADYNEQFF
>TRBJ2-1|.|.|TRBV5-4
TGTGCCAGCAGCCAGGAAGGGAGCGATGAGCAGTTCTTC
CASSQEGSDEQFF
>TRBJ1-1|.|.|TRBV6-1
TGTGCCAGCAGTGCCCTCTACCCGGGCAGGGGCACTAACACTGAAGCTTTCTTT
CASSALYPGRGTNTEAFF
>TRBJ1-3|.|once|TRBV4-2
TGTGCCAGCAGCCAGGAACAGGCCCCCTCTGGAAACACCATATATTTT
CASSQEQAPSGNTIYF
>TRBJ2-7|TRBD2|few|TRBV24-1
TGTGCCACCAGTGAGGGAGGGACCTACGAGCAGTACTTC
CATSEGGTYEQYF